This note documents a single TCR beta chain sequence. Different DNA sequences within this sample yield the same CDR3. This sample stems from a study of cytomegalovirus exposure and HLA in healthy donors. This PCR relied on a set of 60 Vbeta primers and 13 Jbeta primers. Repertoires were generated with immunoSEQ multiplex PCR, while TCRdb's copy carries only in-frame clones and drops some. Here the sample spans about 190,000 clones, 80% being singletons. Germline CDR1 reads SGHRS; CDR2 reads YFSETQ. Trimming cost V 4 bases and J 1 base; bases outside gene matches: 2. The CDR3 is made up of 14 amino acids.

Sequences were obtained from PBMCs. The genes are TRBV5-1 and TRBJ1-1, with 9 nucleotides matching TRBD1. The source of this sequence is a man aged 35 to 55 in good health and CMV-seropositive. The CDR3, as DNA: TGCGCCAGCAGCAAGGGACAGGGGAACACTGAAGCTTTCTTT. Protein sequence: CASSKGQGNTEAFF.